The present T cell receptor (beta chain) was sequenced within a study of T cells in Graves' hyperthyroidism and ophthalmopathy. No progression to ophthalmopathy during 18 months of follow-up defined stable disease. Patients aged 18 to 65 with hyperthyroidism were newly diagnosed, with duration under 2 months. Criteria for exclusion of patients were uncontrolled infection, other autoimmune disease, pregnancy or lactation. Regarding this clonotype: Its target is unknown.

Study-wide points: Most clonotypes expanded in thyroid above 0.001 were likewise present in blood.

The CDR3 covers 12 residues. Germline V CDR1 and CDR2: DFQATT, SNEGSKA (reference sequence). The V end was cut by 4 bases, the J end by 6 bases, with 11 bases between. Amplified TCR beta CDR3 regions came from RNA transcripts. The TCR CDR3 was amplified in a first-round RT-PCR using the HTBI primer set. TCRdb independently ran MiXCR on the multiplex PCR reads; one entry per CDR3 protein. The top ten hold roughly 8.2% of the sample, which has almost 600,000 distinct CDR3 sequences, 35% to 55% seen once. The chain recombines TRBV20-1 with TRBJ2-3; D is perhaps TRBD1 (6 bases). Input material: peripheral blood or thyroid tissue (not recorded which). The receptor was derived from a woman aged 18-35 years with Graves' hyperthyroidism. The CDR3 DNA sequence: TGCAGTGCTACCACAGGGTCGGATACGCAGTATTTT. As protein: CSATTGSDTQYF.